Presented here are 26 T cell receptor beta chains from one specimen sequenced in a study of shared clonotypes between healthy human individuals. Produced via immunoSEQ multiplex PCR; TCRdb's table is partial and in-frame only. The repertoire holds roughly 2 million clones, with almost 96% as singletons. The specimen sequenced was naive CD4+ T cells sorted from blood. As for subset: CD45RA+ positively selected. The receptors shown here come from a man between 18 and 29 years old in good health.

The rearrangement uses TRBV2 and TRBJ2-2; TRBD2 matches at 8 bases. The J segment lost 3 bases and the V segment lost 6 bases, leaving 6 bases of the junction unmatched. The length of the CDR3 is 15 residues. Germline V gene lookup returns CDR1 SNHLY and CDR2 FYNNEI. The CDR3 here is CASRESGGYTGELFF. The CDR3 nucleotides read TGTGCCAGCAGAGAGAGCGGGGGTTACACCGGGGAGCTGTTTTTT.

This rearrangement joins TRBV4-3 to TRBJ2-2; no firm D call. Trimming pared 0 bases from V and 4 bases from J, leaving 15 bases between. The germline CDR1 and CDR2 sequences are LGHNA and YSLEER. The CDR3 contains 17 residues. This CDR3 is CASSQDSGTLGTGELFF. The CDR3 nucleotides read TGCGCCAGCAGCCAAGATTCCGGAACCCTGGGCACCGGGGAGCTGTTTTTT.

The chain combines TRBV5-1 with TRBJ2-1; D could derive from TRBD1 or TRBD2 (9 bases each). Germline values: CDR1 SGHRS, CDR2 YFSETQ. CDR3 length equals 19 residues. The germline V and J ends were trimmed by 4 bases and 2 bases, with 25 bases remaining between them. CDR3 residues: CASSVPGQGASGAYNEQFF. Written as DNA, the CDR3 is TGCGCCAGCAGCGTACCGGGACAGGGCGCTAGCGGGGCCTACAATGAGCAGTTCTTC. Filled out from reference TRBV5-1 and TRBJ2-1, the complete variable domain reads KAGVTQTPRYLIKTRGQQVTLSCSPISGHRSVSWYQQTPGQGLQFLFEYFSETQRNKGNFPGRFSGRQFSNSRSEMNVSTLELGDSALYLCASSVPGQGASGAYNEQFFGPGTRLTVL.

This chain joins TRBV7-9 and TRBJ2-2; no clear D. Germline-derived CDR1 and CDR2 are SEHNR and FQNEAQ (reference sequence). V was pared by 5 bases and J by 2 bases, with 15 bases between. CDR3 size: 16 residues. Written as DNA, the CDR3 is TGTGCCAGCAGCCCTCCGAAAAGGAGTAACACCGGGGAGCTGTTTTTT. It codes for CASSPPKRSNTGELFF.

On this clone itself: This sample also contains other DNA sequences that code for the same CDR3. The chain joins TRBV5-4 to TRBJ2-2; 7 nucleotides align to TRBD2. The J segment lost 6 bases and the V segment lost 0 bases, leaving 2 bases of the junction unmatched. This CDR3 comprises 14 residues. In germline, CDR1 is SGHNT, CDR2 YYREEE (reference sequence). The CDR3 sequence: CASSLAGGSGELFF. The CDR3 bases are TGTGCCAGCAGCTTGGCGGGGGGATCCGGGGAGCTGTTTTTT.

This rearrangement joins TRBV5-1 to TRBJ1-1, with D hard to call. V was pared by 2 bases and J by 3 bases, with 26 bases between. The V gene's germline CDR1 is SGHRS and CDR2 YFSETQ. This CDR3 spans 19 amino acids. The chain's CDR3 is CASSFLPLYLEGWDTEAFF. In DNA form, the CDR3 reads TGCGCCAGCAGCTTTCTTCCTCTTTATCTGGAGGGTTGGGACACTGAAGCTTTCTTT. Using reference TRBV5-1 and TRBJ1-1 for the parts outside the CDR3, the full variable domain is KAGVTQTPRYLIKTRGQQVTLSCSPISGHRSVSWYQQTPGQGLQFLFEYFSETQRNKGNFPGRFSGRQFSNSRSEMNVSTLELGDSALYLCASSFLPLYLEGWDTEAFFGQGTRLTVV.

The chain employs TRBV7-2 and TRBJ1-2; D is unresolved. The CDR3 consists of 14 residues. Germline CDR1 reads SGHTA; CDR2 reads FQGNSA. V was trimmed by 1 base and J by 8 bases, leaving 14 bases between them. CDR3 sequence (DNA): TGTGCCAGCAGCTTAGGGAGGGAGAGTCGGGGCTACACCTTC. Translating it yields CASSLGRESRGYTF.

The chain links TRBV5-5 to TRBJ2-7, with TRBD1 identical over 11 bases. J gave up 5 bases and V 4 bases, and 8 bases lay outside the gene matches. Germline-derived CDR1 and CDR2 are SGHKS and YYEKEE (reference sequence). This CDR3 region has 15 residues. This CDR3 is CASSTKDRGRNEQYF. The CDR3 DNA reads TGTGCCAGCAGCACTAAGGACAGGGGGCGGAACGAGCAGTACTTC.

A note on this clone: Other DNA variants within this sample encode the same CDR3. This chain links TRBV10-1 with TRBJ1-1; no firm D call. The CDR3 runs to 14 residues. V was pared by 5 bases and J by 1 base, with 11 bases between. Germline CDR1 is WNHNN and CDR2 is SYGVQD (reference sequence). CDR3 coding DNA: TGCGCCAGCAGTCCTAGATTGGGGAACACTGAAGCTTTCTTT. Its translation is CASSPRLGNTEAFF.

The chain recombines TRBV11-2 with TRBJ1-1; 10 bases are shared with TRBD1. Germline CDR1 is SGHAT and CDR2 is FQNNGV. After removal of 5 bases from V and 2 bases from J, the junction contained 8 bases not matched to a gene. There are 16 residues in the CDR3. The CDR3 DNA follows: TGTGCCAGCAGCCGGACAGGGGGTCCGACCAACACTGAAGCTTTCTTT. Protein sequence: CASSRTGGPTNTEAFF. Full variable domain (rest looked up from reference TRBV11-2 and TRBJ1-1): EAGVAQSPRYKIIEKRQSVAFWCNPISGHATLYWYQQILGQGPKLLIQFQNNGVVDDSQLPKDRFSAERLKGVDSTLKIQPAKLEDSAVYLCASSRTGGPTNTEAFFGQGTRLTVV.

The chain is built from TRBV28 and TRBJ2-7; D is perhaps TRBD1 (6 bases). The V and J ends lost 4 bases and 3 bases respectively, with 16 bases between them. The CDR3 runs to 15 residues. Germline V gene data show CDR1 as MDHEN and CDR2 as SYDVKM. CDR3 DNA: TGTGCCAGCAGTTCCCCTGGCGGACAGTACTACGAGCAGTACTTC. Amino acid sequence: CASSSPGGQYYEQYF.

This chain joins TRBV7-6 and TRBJ1-3; D is possibly TRBD1 (5 bases). The length of the CDR3 is 17 residues. The V and J ends lost 5 bases and 0 bases respectively, with 17 bases between them. Germline loops: CDR1 SGHVS, CDR2 FNYEAQ. CDR3 DNA: TGTGCCAGCAGCCCCGGGGGGGGGACTGTCTCTGGAAACACCATATATTTT. Translated: CASSPGGGTVSGNTIYF.

This sequence joins TRBV28 and TRBJ1-6; weak D call: TRBD1 (6 bases). The V gene lost 3 bases and the J gene lost 7 bases, with 19 bases spanning the gap. Germline loops: CDR1 MDHEN, CDR2 SYDVKM. The CDR3 extends over 17 amino acids. CDR3 sequence reads: CASSFRGEGTRNSPLHF. DNA for the CDR3: TGTGCCAGCAGTTTTAGGGGCGAAGGGACACGAAATTCACCCCTCCACTTT.

The chain has TRBV11-2 and TRBJ2-1, with 16 positions matching TRBD2. The germline V gene encodes CDR1 SGHAT and CDR2 FQNNGV. V was pared by 5 bases and J by 9 bases, with 7 bases of the junction left unmatched. This CDR3 contains 16 residues. In nucleotides, the CDR3 is TGTGCCAGCAGCGCGGGACTAGCGGGGGGGCAGGGTGAGCAGTTCTTC. It yields the protein CASSAGLAGGQGEQFF.

This chain joins TRBV4-3 and TRBJ1-2; unclear D gene. The V end lost 1 base, the J end lost 6 bases, and 6 bases lay between the germline ends. The CDR3 has 12 residues. Germline V gene lookup returns CDR1 LGHNA and CDR2 YSLEER. For the CDR3, the DNA is TGCGCCAGCAGCCAAGGGTTTGATGGCTACACCTTC. This translates into CASSQGFDGYTF.

J is TRBJ2-5 and V is TRBV27; 10 nucleotides line up with TRBD2. V lost 10 bases and J lost 4; bases outside the gene matches: 9. The CDR3 sequence is 14 residues long. Germline CDR1 MNHEY, CDR2 SMNVEV (reference sequence). CDR3 residues: CATALAGVGETQYF. The CDR3 DNA reads TGTGCCACCGCCCTAGCGGGAGTCGGAGAGACCCAGTACTTC.

The chain couples TRBV7-9 to TRBJ2-1; possibly TRBD2 for D (6 bases). This CDR3 spans 18 amino acids. The germline V and J ends were trimmed by 3 bases and 7 bases, with 25 bases remaining between them. Germline V gene sequence: CDR1 SEHNR, CDR2 FQNEAQ (reference sequence). This chain's CDR3 is CASSFLPGRTLASNEQFF. As DNA, the CDR3 is TGTGCCAGCAGCTTCCTTCCAGGGAGGACATTAGCTTCAAATGAGCAGTTCTTC.

The chain combines TRBV5-4 with TRBJ2-7, with 10 nucleotides matching TRBD2. Per germline, CDR1 SGHNT and CDR2 YYREEE (reference sequence). Losses at the gene ends were 3 bases for V and 0 bases for J; bases not matched to a gene: 3. The CDR3 is 15 residues long. Here the CDR3 reads CASSSTSGLSYEQYF. In DNA form, the CDR3 reads TGTGCCAGCAGCTCGACTAGCGGGCTCTCCTACGAGCAGTACTTC.

The chain carries TRBV27 and TRBJ2-7; D unclear. The ends were cut back, 5 bases at V and 7 bases at J, with 9 bases in the middle. Germline CDR1 reads MNHEY; CDR2 reads SMNVEV (reference sequence). The CDR3 contains 11 residues. CDR3 amino acids: CASSRGWEQYF. The CDR3 DNA follows: TGTGCCAGCAGTCGAGGTTGGGAGCAGTACTTC.

This chain joins TRBV18 and TRBJ2-7; D is unclear. This CDR3 contains 14 residues. Germline V gene data show CDR1 as KGHSH and CDR2 as LQKENI. The ends were cut back, 2 bases at V and 1 base at J, with 9 bases in the middle. CDR3 residues: CASSPRKPSYEQYF. Here the CDR3 DNA reads TGTGCCAGCTCACCAAGGAAGCCTTCCTACGAGCAGTACTTC.

This chain connects TRBV7-9 to TRBJ2-1; tentative D call: TRBD2 (6 bases). Germline-derived CDR1 and CDR2 are SEHNR and FQNEAQ (reference sequence). The V gene lost 5 bases and the J gene lost 0 bases, with 20 bases spanning the gap. The CDR3 spans 18 residues. CDR3 coding DNA: TGTGCCAGCAGCCGGGCCTCAGGGCGACTAGTCTCCTACAATGAGCAGTTCTTC. The encoded protein is CASSRASGRLVSYNEQFF.

The chain joins TRBV5-4 to TRBJ1-4; a possible D gene is TRBD1 (5 bases). CDR3 length: 13 residues. The germline CDR1 and CDR2 sequences are SGHNT and YYREEE (reference sequence). V lost 2 bases, J lost 7 bases, and 9 bases lay in between. This CDR3 reads CASSFGGGEKLFF. The CDR3, as DNA: TGTGCCAGCAGCTTCGGGGGTGGTGAAAAACTGTTTTTT.

The V call is TRBV29-1, the J call TRBJ1-5; no clear D gene. Germline values: CDR1 SQVTM, CDR2 ANQGSEA. V was pared by 4 bases and J by 4 bases, with 14 bases between. CDR3 length: 14 amino acids. The CDR3 DNA reads as TGCAGCGTTGGAGGAGGAGGATCGAATCAGCCCCAGCATTTT. Translated: CSVGGGGSNQPQHF.

This clone showed up just once. CDR3 sequence reads: CASSLPIGNTEAFF. Written as DNA, the CDR3 is TGTGCCAGCAGCCTTCCGATAGGGAACACTGAAGCTTTCTTT. The chain uses TRBV7-9 and TRBJ1-1; no reliable D call. Germline-derived CDR1 and CDR2 are SEHNR and FQNEAQ (reference sequence). The CDR3 sequence is 14 residues long. The V end lost 5 bases, the J end lost 1 base, and 11 bases lay between the germline ends.

The rearrangement links TRBV9 to TRBJ2-7, with 7 bases lining up with TRBD1. V gave up 3 bases and J gave up 3 bases; unmatched junction bases: 15. From germline, CDR1 is SGDLS and CDR2 YYNGEE. The CDR3 loop spans 17 amino acids. The CDR3 spells CASSAPAAGGNVYEQYF. The DNA of the CDR3 is TGTGCCAGCAGCGCCCCGGCCGCAGGGGGAAACGTCTACGAGCAGTACTTC. Full variable domain (outside the CDR3, taken from reference TRBV9 and TRBJ2-7): DSGVTQTPKHLITATGQRVTLRCSPRSGDLSVYWYQQSLDQGLQFLIQYYNGEERAKGNILERFSAQQFPDLHSELNLSSLELGDSALYFCASSAPAAGGNVYEQYFGPGTRLTVT.

J is TRBJ1-5 and V is TRBV21-1; TRBD1, the table's D call, lacks a check against the DNA. TRBV21-1 has pseudogene status. The CDR3 extends over 18 amino acids. The CDR3 nucleotides read TGTGCCAGCAGCAAAGCGGGGACAGGGAATGAGGGCAATCAGCCCCAGCATTTT. It yields the protein CASSKAGTGNEGNQPQHF.